The 14 T cell receptor beta chains in this list originate from one sample, sequenced in a study of blood T cell repertoires in COVID-19. The repertoire was sequenced with immunoSEQ multiplex PCR; TCRdb's copy has only in-frame clones and lacks some. The data contain around 31,000 clones, 90% to 95% of them singletons. The material sequenced was peripheral blood. Source of these receptors: a man aged 55 to 69 with acute or convalescent COVID-19.

The rearrangement joins TRBV6-5 to TRBJ1-1; D gene uncertain. V lost 0 bases and J lost 1, with 12 bases in between. This CDR3 contains 16 residues. Germline CDR1 reads MNHEY; CDR2 reads SVGAGI. CDR3 amino acids: CASSYSRIQKNTEAFF. CDR3 nucleotides: TGTGCCAGCAGTTACTCGCGGATCCAAAAGAACACTGAAGCTTTCTTT.

CDR3 in amino acids: CASSQGGGPRTDTQYF. CDR3 coding DNA: TGTGCCAGCAGCCAAGGGGGAGGTCCCCGGACAGATACGCAGTATTTT. The chain has TRBV3-1 (or the pseudogene TRBV3-2) and TRBJ2-3; D is perhaps TRBD2 (6 bases). Between the trimmed V and J ends, which lost 1 base and 3 bases, there was a span of 14 bases. Germline lookup yields CDR1 LGHDT and CDR2 YNNKEL (reference sequence). The CDR3 is made up of 16 amino acids.

The chain's CDR3 is CASSPRQEGQPQHF. CDR3 bases: TGTGCCAGCAGCCCAAGACAGGAAGGCCAGCCCCAGCATTTT. The chain combines TRBV7-2 with TRBJ1-5, with D possibly being TRBD1 (6 bases). The CDR3 totals 14 residues. The germline CDR1 and CDR2 sequences are SGHTA and FQGNSA. V lost 5 bases and J 7 bases, leaving 15 bases between the germline ends.

CDR3 sequence (DNA): TGTGCCAGCAGCTTAGTTGTGGCTAGCGGGAGGGATACGCAGTATTTT. Encoded protein: CASSLVVASGRDTQYF. The genes are TRBV11-2 and TRBJ2-3; 11 bases map to TRBD2. This CDR3 has 16 residues. Germline lookup yields CDR1 SGHAT and CDR2 FQNNGV. The junction had 6 bases not matched to a gene; V was cut back by 1 base and J by 6 bases. The full variable domain, rest sourced from reference TRBV11-2 and TRBJ2-3, is EAGVAQSPRYKIIEKRQSVAFWCNPISGHATLYWYQQILGQGPKLLIQFQNNGVVDDSQLPKDRFSAERLKGVDSTLKIQPAKLEDSAVYLCASSLVVASGRDTQYFGPGTRLTVL.

V and J are TRBV3-1 (or the pseudogene TRBV3-2) and TRBJ2-7; D unresolved. This CDR3 contains 11 residues. V was pared by 2 bases and J by 6 bases, with 5 bases between. Germline V gives CDR1 LGHDT, CDR2 YNNKEL (reference sequence). Here the CDR3 reads CASSQQFEQYF. The DNA of the CDR3 is TGTGCCAGCAGCCAACAGTTCGAGCAGTACTTC.

As concerns this clone: Within the sample, other DNA sequences also encode this same CDR3. This chain joins TRBV5-1 and TRBJ2-3; D might be TRBD1 (6 bases). The CDR3 is 13 amino acids. CDR1 is SGHRS and CDR2 is YFSETQ in the germline V gene. The V end lost 4 bases, the J end lost 3 bases, and 9 bases lay between the germline ends. For the CDR3, the DNA is TGCGCCAGCAGCAGTCAGGGGACAGATACGCAGTATTTT. Translating it yields CASSSQGTDTQYF.

The rearrangement links TRBV18 to TRBJ2-5, with D uncertain. Germline V lookup: CDR1 KGHSH, CDR2 LQKENI. CDR3 size: 12 residues. V dropped 2 bases and J dropped 4 bases, with 5 bases sitting between them. CDR3 sequence: CASSPDRETQYF. CDR3 in DNA: TGTGCCAGCTCACCAGATAGAGAGACCCAGTACTTC.

This chain uses TRBV19 with TRBJ2-1, with 10 positions matching TRBD2. Germline V gives CDR1 LNHDA, CDR2 SQIVND (reference sequence). CDR3 length: 14 amino acids. J gave up 4 bases and V 5 bases, and 2 bases lay outside the gene matches. The CDR3: CASSLAGAYNEQFF. CDR3 bases: TGTGCCAGTAGTCTAGCGGGAGCATACAATGAGCAGTTCTTC.

The CDR3 DNA follows: TGTGCCACCGAGTTCCTAACCGGGGAGCTGTTTTTT. Translating it yields CATEFLTGELFF. The chain recombines TRBV6-5 with TRBJ2-2; D remains unclear. The CDR3 is 12 amino acids. V gave up 10 bases and J gave up 5 bases, with 11 bases separating them. The germline V gene encodes CDR1 MNHEY and CDR2 SVGAGI.

This rearrangement joins TRBV7-2 to TRBJ2-7; 7 nucleotides line up with TRBD2. Germline CDR1 is SGHTA and CDR2 is FQGNSA. With V trimmed by 5 bases and J by 2 bases, 6 bases remained unmatched. This CDR3 is built from 14 residues. The CDR3 DNA reads as TGTGCCAGCAGCCTTCAGCGGGACCCCTACGAGCAGTACTTC. This sequence encodes CASSLQRDPYEQYF.

The CDR3 region is CASSFGGRVYNEQFF. The CDR3 DNA is TGTGCCAGCAGCTTCGGCGGGAGGGTGTACAATGAGCAGTTCTTC. The chain uses TRBV11-3 and TRBJ2-1; 9 bases agree with TRBD2. Trimming took 3 bases from V and 4 from J; bases not matched to a gene: 4. This CDR3 is 15 amino acids long. In germline, CDR1 is SGHNT, CDR2 YENEEA.

The gene calls are TRBV18 and TRBJ2-7, with D perhaps matching TRBD1 (6 bases). Per germline, CDR1 KGHSH and CDR2 LQKENI. This CDR3 comprises 13 residues. V lost 6 bases to trimming and J lost 4 bases, with 13 bases between them. The CDR3 DNA reads as TGTGCCAGCTCGCTCCGACAGGCTTACGAGCAGTACGTC. This codes for CASSLRQAYEQYV.

The gene calls are TRBV9 and TRBJ2-1; 8 nucleotides align to TRBD2. The V segment lost 5 bases and the J segment 6 bases; nucleotides outside the gene matches: 10. This CDR3 has 15 amino acids. Germline V CDR1 and CDR2: SGDLS, YYNGEE. As DNA, the CDR3 is TGTGCCAGCAGTACCCCGCGGGGGGTAGGCAATGAGCAGTTCTTC. This encodes CASSTPRGVGNEQFF.

V gene TRBV19 combines with J gene TRBJ2-1; D gene unclear. CDR3 size: 15 residues. The ends were cut back, 2 bases at V and 1 base at J, with 9 bases in the middle. Germline CDR1 LNHDA, CDR2 SQIVND (reference sequence). This chain's CDR3 is CASSISAVSYNEQFF. CDR3 sequence (DNA): TGTGCCAGTAGTATAAGTGCGGTTTCCTACAATGAGCAGTTCTTC.